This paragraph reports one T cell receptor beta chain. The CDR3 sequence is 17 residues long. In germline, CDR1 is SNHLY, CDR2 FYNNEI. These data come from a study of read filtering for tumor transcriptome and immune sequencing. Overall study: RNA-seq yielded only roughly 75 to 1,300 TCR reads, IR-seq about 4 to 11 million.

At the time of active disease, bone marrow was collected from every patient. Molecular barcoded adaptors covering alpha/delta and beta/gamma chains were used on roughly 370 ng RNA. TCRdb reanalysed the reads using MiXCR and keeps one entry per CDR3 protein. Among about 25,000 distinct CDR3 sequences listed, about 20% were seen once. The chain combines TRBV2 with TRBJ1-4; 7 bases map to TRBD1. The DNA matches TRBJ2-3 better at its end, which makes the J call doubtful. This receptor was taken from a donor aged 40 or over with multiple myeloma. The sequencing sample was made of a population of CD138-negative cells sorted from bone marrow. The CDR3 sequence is CASSETQTGLTRDTQYF. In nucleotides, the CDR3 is TGTGCCAGCAGCGAAACCCAGACAGGGTTGACCAGGGATACGCAGTATTTT.